The TCR beta chain under discussion was sequenced for a study of vaccination and CD4 T cells after COVID-19. Treatment specified: roughly ten-day PBMC culture with coronavirus spike peptide pools or control peptides (ViraFEST assay). On this clonotype itself: Its target is unknown.

The assay that was used to sequence DNA from cultured CD4+ T cells was the Oncomine TCR Beta short-read assay. One entry per CDR3 protein results from TCRdb running MiXCR on the PCR reads. The sample shows about 13,000 distinct CDR3 sequences, 75% to 80% of them seen only once. CDR1 is SEHNR and CDR2 is FQNEAQ in the germline V gene (reference sequence). The CDR3 extends over 15 amino acids. The V and J ends lost 6 bases and 3 bases, in that order; junction bases with no gene match: 8. Sequenced input: CD4+ T cells from blood, cultured in vitro. This receptor was identified in a human donor who had recovered from COVID-19. The rearrangement joins TRBV7-9 to TRBJ2-1; 7 positions agree with TRBD2. The CDR3, as DNA: TGTGCCAGCAGATCAATAGCGGGCAACTACAATGAGCAGTTCTTC. The encoded protein is CASRSIAGNYNEQFF.